These 10 T cell receptor beta chains were sequenced from one sample in a study of T-cell memory formation after mild COVID-19. TCRdb redid the calling of the 5' RACE reads with MiXCR, one entry per CDR3 protein. The sample yields a few hundred thousand distinct CDR3 sequences, 13% to 15% seen once. The specimen was PBMCs or a T cell subset sorted from them (not recorded which). The receptor source for this set is a man between 18 and 35 years old who had mild COVID-19 (a few samples of this study predate the infection). Cell type and time point are not known.

This rearrangement joins TRBV18 to TRBJ2-7; unclear D gene. Trimming shortened V by 2 bases and J by 3 bases, and 14 bases separated the two germline ends. The CDR3 runs to 15 residues. CDR1 KGHSH and CDR2 LQKENI come from the germline V gene. The CDR3 loop is CASSPGVSPHYEQYF. The CDR3 nucleotides read TGTGCCAGCTCACCAGGCGTGTCCCCACACTACGAGCAGTACTTC.

This clonotype was detected many times. The CDR3: CASRQGYEQYF. The CDR3 DNA follows: TGTGCCAGCAGACAGGGCTACGAGCAGTACTTC. The chain couples TRBV7-9 to TRBJ2-7, with a possible D match to TRBD1 (6 bases). Trimming shortened V by 6 bases and J by 3 bases, and 6 bases separated the two germline ends. The CDR3 consists of 11 residues. The V gene's germline CDR1 is SEHNR and CDR2 FQNEAQ (reference sequence).

The chain carries TRBV3-1 and TRBJ1-2; D ambiguous. V lost 1 base to trimming and J lost 2 bases, with 8 bases between them. This CDR3 is 14 amino acids long. Germline loops: CDR1 LGHDT, CDR2 YNNKEL (reference sequence). The chain's CDR3 is CASSQADGNYGYTF. The CDR3 region has the DNA TGTGCCAGCAGCCAAGCAGATGGGAACTATGGCTACACCTTC.

There are a few counts of this clonotype. The rearrangement links TRBV5-1 to TRBJ1-4; no definite D call. Germline V CDR1 and CDR2: SGHRS, YFSETQ. V dropped 4 bases and J dropped 2 bases, with 15 bases sitting between them. The CDR3 is 16 amino acids. CDR3 sequence (DNA): TGCGCCAGCAGCCCTGTTCCAGGAGGGACTAATGAAAAACTGTTTTTT. It encodes CASSPVPGGTNEKLFF.

This clonotype was counted only a few times. CDR3 sequence: CSASRGLVGEQFF. The CDR3 DNA is TGCAGTGCTAGTCGGGGACTAGTGGGTGAGCAGTTCTTC. J is TRBJ2-1 and V is TRBV20-1; 8 bases align to TRBD2. J gave up 9 bases and V 3 bases, and 7 bases lay outside the gene matches. Germline CDR1 and CDR2: DFQATT and SNEGSKA (reference sequence). This CDR3 is 13 amino acids long.

This clonotype was seen once. The rearrangement links TRBV20-1 to TRBJ2-2; TRBD2 might be the D (6 bases). CDR3 size: 14 residues. Deletions cut 5 bases from V and 5 bases from J, with 15 bases between. Germline V lookup: CDR1 DFQATT, CDR2 SNEGSKA (reference sequence). CDR3 residues: CSASQDYLTGELFF. The CDR3 DNA sequence: TGCAGTGCTTCCCAGGACTATCTTACCGGGGAGCTGTTTTTT.

This chain links TRBV12-3 or TRBV12-4 with TRBJ2-2; D is unresolved. This CDR3 comprises 15 residues. V lost 3 bases and J lost 4, with 12 bases in between. CDR3 nucleotides: TGTGCCAGCAGTTTCGGTCCTCCGGGCACCGGGGAGCTGTTTTTT. As protein: CASSFGPPGTGELFF.

This rearrangement joins TRBV3-1 to TRBJ1-1; D call uncertain. Germline V CDR1 and CDR2: LGHDT, YNNKEL (reference sequence). Trimming took off 4 bases at V and 1 base at J, with 7 bases between the two ends. The CDR3 runs 13 residues. This chain's CDR3 is CASSPATNTEAFF. CDR3 bases: TGTGCCAGCAGCCCGGCCACGAACACTGAAGCTTTCTTT.

This chain uses TRBV11-2 with TRBJ2-7; tentatively, D is TRBD1 (5 bases). V lost 3 bases to trimming and J lost 4 bases, with 13 bases between them. Germline CDR1 SGHAT, CDR2 FQNNGV. The length of the CDR3 is 14 residues. The DNA of the CDR3 is TGTGCCAGCAGCTTCAAGGGGAAGAGGTACGAGCAGTACTTC. Translating it yields CASSFKGKRYEQYF. Full variable domain (outside the CDR3, taken from reference TRBV11-2 and TRBJ2-7): EAGVAQSPRYKIIEKRQSVAFWCNPISGHATLYWYQQILGQGPKLLIQFQNNGVVDDSQLPKDRFSAERLKGVDSTLKIQPAKLEDSAVYLCASSFKGKRYEQYFGPGTRLTVT.

This clonotype was counted many times. V usage is TRBV5-1 and J usage is TRBJ2-6, with unresolved D. Trimming shortened V by 4 bases and J by 0 bases, and 8 bases separated the two germline ends. The CDR3 runs to 15 residues. Germline lookup yields CDR1 SGHRS and CDR2 YFSETQ. CDR3 loop: CASSQQPSGANVLTF. The CDR3 coding sequence is TGCGCCAGCAGCCAACAGCCCTCTGGGGCCAACGTCCTGACTTTC. The variable domain in full, with the rest retrieved from reference TRBV5-1 and TRBJ2-6, is KAGVTQTPRYLIKTRGQQVTLSCSPISGHRSVSWYQQTPGQGLQFLFEYFSETQRNKGNFPGRFSGRQFSNSRSEMNVSTLELGDSALYLCASSQQPSGANVLTFGAGSRLTVL.